The rows below give T cell receptor beta chains drawn from one sample of a study of shared clonotypes between healthy human individuals. The protocol was immunoSEQ multiplex PCR, while the TCRdb copy is restricted to in-frame clones and leaves out a portion. There are about 600,000 clones in the sample; roughly 98% occur only once, and approximately 0.3% lies in the top ten. Sequencing input: naive CD8+ T cells sorted from blood. These receptors were collected from a man between 25 and 39 years old in good health. CDR3s include the opening cysteine and the closing phenylalanine or tryptophan. A D gene is named only where the DNA matches it firmly. Rows may omit the clone size; those that give it use once, few, many or a size class.

j_call,v_call,clone_size,d_call,cdr3_aa,cdr3_nt
TRBJ2-7,TRBV18,-,-,CASSLPGTLYEQYF,TGTGCCAGCTCACTGCCCGGGACACTCTACGAGCAGTACTTC
TRBJ2-7,TRBV7-9,-,-,CASSSVRGSFYEQYF,TGTGCCAGCAGCTCAGTCCGGGGGAGCTTCTACGAGCAGTACTTC
TRBJ1-1,TRBV21-1,-,-,CASSKGFRSAWRGTPEAFF,TGTGCCAGCAGCAAAGGGTTTAGGTCAGCTTGGCGGGGGACCCCTGAAGCTTTCTTT
TRBJ2-7,TRBV15,-,TRBD1,CATSRTGANYEQYF,TGTGCCACCAGCAGGACAGGGGCAAATTACGAGCAGTACTTC
TRBJ2-2,TRBV2,-,TRBD2,CARGFSGRETGELFF,TGTGCCAGAGGATTTAGCGGGAGAGAAACCGGGGAGCTGTTTTTT
TRBJ1-5,TRBV19,few,-,CASRNLQEGGQPQHF,TGTGCCAGTAGAAACCTCCAGGAGGGCGGTCAGCCCCAGCATTTT
TRBJ2-1,TRBV9,-,-,CASSGSSVVVSSYNEQFF,TGTGCCAGCAGCGGGAGTAGCGTCGTCGTGAGCTCCTACAATGAGCAGTTCTTC
TRBJ2-5,TRBV18,few,-,CASSPAGTQETQYF,TGTGCCAGCTCACCGGCGGGAACACAAGAGACCCAGTACTTC
TRBJ2-1,TRBV9,-,-,CASSPHRVNEQFF,TGTGCCAGCAGCCCCCACAGGGTCAATGAGCAGTTCTTC
TRBJ1-1,TRBV28,-,-,CASTIGRGVTFF,TGTGCCAGCACGATTGGGAGGGGGGTAACCTTCTTT
TRBJ2-1,TRBV27,-,TRBD2,CASSLFGGRANNEQFF,TGTGCCAGCAGTTTATTCGGCGGGAGGGCCAATAATGAGCAGTTCTTC
TRBJ2-2,TRBV9,-,TRBD1,CASSVDGTGGITGELFF,TGTGCCAGCAGCGTAGATGGGACAGGGGGAATCACCGGGGAGCTGTTTTTT
TRBJ1-1,TRBV4-1,-,-,CASSQETGTNTEAFF,TGCGCCAGCAGCCAAGAAACAGGAACCAACACTGAAGCTTTCTTT
TRBJ2-1,TRBV29-1,-,TRBD2,CSVEDVEIAGRSSYNEQFF,TGCAGCGTTGAAGATGTGGAGATAGCGGGCCGCAGCTCCTACAATGAGCAGTTCTTC
TRBJ2-1,TRBV6-5,-,-,CASSHTWGDNEQFF,TGTGCCAGCAGTCACACCTGGGGGGACAATGAGCAGTTCTTC
TRBJ2-5,TRBV19,-,TRBD1,CASSRTGGETQYF,TGTGCCAGTAGTAGGACAGGGGGAGAGACCCAGTACTTC
TRBJ1-2,TRBV11-3,-,-,CASSLDSGGDNYGYTF,TGTGCCAGCAGCTTAGATTCGGGAGGGGATAACTATGGCTACACCTTC
TRBJ2-7,TRBV18,-,TRBD2,CASSPLAGEGYEQYF,TGTGCCAGCTCACCCCTAGCGGGAGAGGGCTACGAGCAGTACTTC
TRBJ2-1,TRBV10-3,-,-,CAISGWETNEQFF,TGTGCCATCAGCGGGTGGGAGACTAATGAGCAGTTCTTC
TRBJ1-1,TRBV13,-,TRBD1,CASSSNLRTGPEAFF,TGTGCCAGCAGCTCAAATCTTCGGACAGGGCCCGAAGCTTTCTTT
TRBJ2-7,TRBV5-1,once,TRBD1,CASSGRQGADYEQYF,TGCGCCAGCAGCGGACGACAGGGGGCCGACTACGAGCAGTACTTC
TRBJ2-7,TRBV7-9,-,-,CASSLQKRATYEQYF,TGTGCCAGCAGTCTCCAAAAGAGGGCCACCTACGAGCAGTACTTC
TRBJ2-7,TRBV10-3,-,-,CATGGGRLSDEQYF,TGTGCCACAGGGGGCGGGAGGTTGAGCGACGAGCAGTACTTC
TRBJ2-7,TRBV21-1,-,-,CASSTRDKIYEQYF,TGTGCCAGCAGCACTAGGGACAAGATCTACGAGCAGTACTTC
TRBJ1-1,TRBV29-1,-,-,CSVELNTEAFF,TGCAGCGTTGAACTTAACACTGAAGCTTTCTTT
TRBJ2-1,TRBV6-6,-,-,CASSPLEISYNEQFF,TGTGCCAGCAGCCCACTAGAGATATCCTACAATGAGCAGTTCTTC
TRBJ2-5,TRBV29-1,-,-,CSATVQETQYF,TGCAGCGCGACAGTGCAAGAGACCCAGTACTTC
TRBJ2-7,TRBV19,-,-,CASSFLPSTTYEQYF,TGTGCCAGTAGTTTCCTCCCGAGTACTACCTACGAGCAGTACTTC
TRBJ2-7,TRBV11-2,-,-,CASSFDWGYEQYF,TGTGCCAGCAGCTTCGACTGGGGCTACGAGCAGTACTTC
TRBJ1-1,TRBV11-2,-,-,CASSLLDLNTEAFF,TGTGCCAGCAGCTTACTGGACCTTAACACTGAAGCTTTCTTT
TRBJ2-1,TRBV27,-,-,CASSLLVGTLGEQFF,TGTGCCAGCAGTTTATTGGTGGGAACCCTCGGTGAGCAGTTCTTC
TRBJ1-5,TRBV5-6,-,-,CASSSTRGNQPQHF,TGTGCCAGCAGCTCTACCCGTGGGAATCAGCCCCAGCATTTT
TRBJ2-3,TRBV11-3,-,TRBD1,CASSLRTGVWDTQYF,TGTGCCAGCAGCCTGCGGACAGGGGTTTGGGATACGCAGTATTTT
TRBJ2-1,TRBV7-6,once,-,CASSLASSSPLNEQFF,TGTGCCAGCAGCTTAGCAAGCAGTAGCCCTCTAAATGAGCAGTTCTTC
TRBJ1-3,TRBV4-3,-,-,CASSLNRVTGNTIYF,TGCGCCAGCAGCCTAAACAGGGTAACTGGAAACACCATATATTTT
TRBJ2-1,TRBV4-1,once,TRBD1,CASSHGTDNEQFF,TGCGCCAGCAGCCACGGGACAGACAATGAGCAGTTCTTC
TRBJ2-3,TRBV7-8,-,-,CASSPLIGADTQYF,TGTGCCAGCAGCCCTCTTATAGGCGCCGATACGCAGTATTTT
TRBJ2-7,TRBV5-5,-,-,CASSYPGAYEQYF,TGTGCCAGCAGTTACCCGGGAGCCTACGAGCAGTACTTC
TRBJ1-3,TRBV19,-,-,CASSLTIAPGNTIYF,TGTGCCAGTAGTCTAACAATTGCTCCCGGAAACACCATATATTTT